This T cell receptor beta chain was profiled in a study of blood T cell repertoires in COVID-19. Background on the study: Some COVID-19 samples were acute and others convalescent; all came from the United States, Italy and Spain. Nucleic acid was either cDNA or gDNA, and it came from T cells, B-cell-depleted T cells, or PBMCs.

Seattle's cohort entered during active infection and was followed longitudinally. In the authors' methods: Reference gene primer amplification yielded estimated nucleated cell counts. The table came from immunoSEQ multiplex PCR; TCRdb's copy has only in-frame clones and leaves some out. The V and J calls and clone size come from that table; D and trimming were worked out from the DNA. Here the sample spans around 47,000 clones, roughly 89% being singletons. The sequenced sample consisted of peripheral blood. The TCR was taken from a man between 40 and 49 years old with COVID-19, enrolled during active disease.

In nucleotides, the CDR3 is TGTGCCAGCTCAGAGGGACAGGGTGTAAACATTCAGTACTTC. It yields the protein CASSEGQGVNIQYF. The chain has TRBV18 and TRBJ2-4, with 9 bases aligning to TRBD1. Unmatched junction bases numbered 5, after V lost 5 bases and J lost 6 bases. This CDR3 spans 14 amino acids. CDR1 and CDR2 from the germline V gene are KGHSH and LQKENI.